Listed below are T cell receptor beta chains from one sample, sequenced in a study of shared clonotypes between healthy human individuals. Clones were sequenced by immunoSEQ multiplex PCR, and TCRdb holds only the in-frame ones, with some missing. Altogether roughly 2.4 million clones are present, almost 96% being singletons, with the ten largest covering around 0.13%. Sample: naive CD4+ T cells sorted from blood. The receptors were sampled from a man younger than 30 in good health. CDR3s include the opening cysteine and the closing phenylalanine or tryptophan.

TRBV15	13	TRBJ2-7	CATSRVGGGSQYF
TRBV5-1	15	TRBJ2-2	CASRGDASNTGELFF
TRBV7-2	11	TRBJ2-1	CASSPSYEQFF
TRBV5-1	15	TRBJ2-5	CASSPGGTTQETQYF
TRBV5-1	14	TRBJ1-6	CASSFYRGNSPLHF
TRBV13	17	TRBJ1-6	CASSRRTGSSYNSPLHF
TRBV18	12	TRBJ2-5	CASSLRGETQYF
TRBV4-1	15	TRBJ1-4	CASKRTGTDNEKLFF
TRBV4-2	15	TRBJ2-5	CASSQETGAQETQYF
TRBV6-1	16	TRBJ1-4	CASSEWSRGSNEKLFF
TRBV7-2	16	TRBJ1-1	CASSLIRGLANTEAFF
TRBV18	15	TRBJ1-4	CASSPREGSGEKLFF
TRBV28	17	TRBJ2-3	CASSLWASGESTDTQYF
TRBV5-8	15	TRBJ2-2	CARPTTGAHTGELFF
TRBV2	12	TRBJ2-5	CASSEERQGRDF
TRBV6-5	14	TRBJ1-3	CASSRQGAGNTIYF
TRBV7-2	14	TRBJ1-1	CASSFGPSNTEAFF
TRBV29-1	17	TRBJ2-3	CSVSRLAGGWSTDTQYF
TRBV5-6	13	TRBJ1-2	CASSLPGLYGYTF
TRBV6-1	14	TRBJ1-1	CASSGREVNTEAFF
TRBV2	15	TRBJ2-5	CASRRSSGRGETQYF
TRBV5-4	12	TRBJ1-1	CASSAQGVEAFF
TRBV7-2	16	TRBJ1-4	CASSLGTLRTNEKLFF
TRBV10-2	14	TRBJ2-3	CASTEREGADTQYF
TRBV6-4	13	TRBJ1-5	CASSETVGKPQHF
TRBV30	14	TRBJ1-2	CAWNRGQGNYGYTF
TRBV6-5	15	TRBJ2-5	CASSPRDRVGETQYF
TRBV4-1	13	TRBJ2-5	CASSQVIWETQYF
TRBV6-6	14	TRBJ1-5	CASIDTITNQPQHF
TRBV5-1	15	TRBJ2-7	CASSLWGHSSYEQYF
TRBV7-3	14	TRBJ2-2	CASSMGGVPGELFF
TRBV5-4	14	TRBJ2-7	CASSLEAASYEQYF
TRBV30	17	TRBJ2-6	CAWRSGQTKDGANVLTF
TRBV6-6	12	TRBJ1-3	CASSPWGNTIYF
TRBV5-5	15	TRBJ1-5	CASSLAGQARQPQHF
TRBV5-1	14	TRBJ1-4	CASSFTGVGEKLFF
TRBV4-1	16	TRBJ1-5	CASSQEGGFSNQPQHF
TRBV9	14	TRBJ2-7	CASSVAGGTYEQYF
TRBV5-1	12	TRBJ2-5	CASSFTGETQYF
TRBV2	16	TRBJ2-5	CASSVMGTLLSETQYF
TRBV7-2	13	TRBJ2-5	CASSRTGKETQYF
TRBV30	13	TRBJ2-7	CAWSIGTPNEQYF
TRBV19	12	TRBJ2-7	CASSIRTEEQYF
TRBV5-8	19	TRBJ1-6	CASSLARNPSSSYNSPLHF
TRBV2	14	TRBJ1-5	CASSADYSNQPQHF
TRBV18	15	TRBJ1-5	CASSQVGQGDQPQHF
TRBV10-1	16	TRBJ2-5	CASSPGVAGDQETQYF
TRBV18	16	TRBJ2-3	CASSPRTGGSADTQYF
TRBV11-2	16	TRBJ2-5	CASSIPGTGVQETQYF
TRBV2	14	TRBJ2-7	CASGTSGPTYEQYF
TRBV18	18	TRBJ1-1	CASSPWRADTRMNTEAFF